The 19 T cell receptor beta chains below all came from one sample that was sequenced in a study of Graves' ophthalmopathy and Graves' hyperthyroidism (dated by TCRdb to between 2017 and 2018). The instrument given in TCRdb is Illumina HiSeq 2000. TCR beta CDR3 regions were amplified from RNA transcripts for repertoire sequencing. A first-round RT-PCR used HTBI primers with the Qiagen OneStep RT-PCR kit, followed by a second-round multiplex PCR, size selection and purification. Clones were called with MiXCR by TCRdb after fastp trimmed the public reads at Q25, and only in-frame beta chains were retained. Rows are unified per CDR3 protein, each entry keeping the most common DNA and genes. The sample profile shows 500,000 to 800,000 distinct CDR3 sequences; about 40% of them were found once. Clones ranked in the top ten supply over 2.5% of the sample. Material: peripheral blood. These receptor sequences come from an adult man with Graves' ophthalmopathy.

As for this clonotype: One end of the junction varies from germline; a read error may be responsible. The J gene is TRBJ2-6, the V gene TRBV15; 7 nucleotides line up with TRBD2. The length of the CDR3 is 17 residues. CDR1 LNHNV and CDR2 YYDKDF come from the germline V gene (reference sequence). CDR3 amino acids: CATSRDLAETRVNILTF. The CDR3 bases are TGTGCCACCAGCAGAGACCTAGCGGAGACGAGGGTCAACATCCTAACTTTC.

This clonotype has more than one count but fewer than ten. J is TRBJ1-2 and V is TRBV4-1; weak D call: TRBD1 (5 bases). Between the trimmed V and J ends, which lost 4 bases and 5 bases, there was a span of 20 bases. Germline loops: CDR1 MGHRA, CDR2 YSYEKL. The CDR3 consists of 16 residues. The DNA of the CDR3 is TGCGCCAGCAGCCCCTTAGGGGCAGACCGCGAGTATGGCTACACCTTC. It codes for CASSPLGADREYGYTF.

Concerning this clonotype itself: This may come from a read error, since a much larger clone is one base off. The conserved final phenylalanine or tryptophan is absent from the CDR3, which likely points to a read error. The V and J genes are TRBV11-1 and TRBJ2-2; D call uncertain. The CDR3 is made up of 11 amino acids. Trimming took 4 bases from V and 6 from J, leaving 3 bases between them. CDR1 and CDR2 from the germline V gene are SGHAT and FQDESV (reference sequence). CDR3 region: CASSWAGELFS. As DNA, the CDR3 is TGTGCCAGCAGCTGGGCCGGGGAGCTGTTTTCT.

This clonotype was detected many times. This chain links TRBV15 with TRBJ1-3; no clear D. Germline V gives CDR1 LNHNV, CDR2 YYDKDF (reference sequence). The V end was cut by 2 bases, the J end by 4 bases, with 15 bases between. This CDR3 comprises 16 residues. CDR3 loop: CATSRPGISAGNTIYF. The CDR3 DNA reads TGTGCCACCAGCAGACCGGGTATCTCTGCCGGAAACACCATATATTTT.

This clonotype was observed many times. The genes are TRBV4-1 and TRBJ1-1; D is undetermined. Germline CDR1 reads MGHRA; CDR2 reads YSYEKL. The CDR3 extends over 15 amino acids. Trimming left V 4 bases short and J 0 bases short, with 12 bases between. CDR3 nucleotides: TGCGCCAGCAGCCCAGATTCTACCTTGAACACTGAAGCTTTCTTT. Translation gives CASSPDSTLNTEAFF.

The chain is built from TRBV7-9 and TRBJ2-3; perhaps TRBD1 as D (6 bases). The CDR3 runs 14 residues. V was pared by 0 bases and J by 3 bases, with 7 bases between. The V gene's germline CDR1 is SEHNR and CDR2 FQNEAQ (reference sequence). The CDR3 spells CASSLAGATDTQYF. The CDR3 coding sequence is TGTGCCAGCAGCTTAGCGGGGGCAACAGATACGCAGTATTTT.

V gene TRBV6-5 combines with J gene TRBJ1-5; 9 bases are shared with TRBD1. Germline CDR1 MNHEY, CDR2 SVGAGI. V gave up 6 bases and J gave up 3 bases; unmatched junction bases: 3. CDR3 length: 14 amino acids. CDR3 residues: CASRTGGANQPQHF. The CDR3, as DNA: TGTGCCAGCAGGACAGGGGGAGCCAATCAGCCCCAGCATTTT.

This clonotype has only one observation. The chain is built from TRBV11-2 and TRBJ2-5, with 7 bases aligning to TRBD1. Trimming took 5 bases from V and 7 from J; bases not matched to a gene: 7. CDR1 SGHAT and CDR2 FQNNGV come from the germline V gene. CDR3 length: 13 amino acids. The CDR3 DNA sequence: TGTGCCAGCAGCCCGGGACAGCCAGGGACCCAGTACTTC. Encoded protein: CASSPGQPGTQYF.

Regarding this clonotype: Germline is not matched at one junction end, which may reflect a read error. This chain uses TRBV5-1 with TRBJ1-5; a possible D gene is TRBD1 (5 bases). Germline V gives CDR1 SGHRS, CDR2 YFSETQ. The length of the CDR3 is 14 residues. The CDR3 loop is CASSYKPGLQPRHF. CDR3 coding DNA: TGCGCCAGCAGCTACAAACCAGGGCTACAGCCCCGGCATTTT.

This clonotype was detected a few times. V gene TRBV2 combines with J gene TRBJ2-7, with D unresolved. Trimming left V 8 bases short and J 0 bases short, with 14 bases between. CDR1 is SNHLY and CDR2 is FYNNEI in the germline V gene. The CDR3 extends over 14 amino acids. The CDR3 loop reads CASSPSSFSYEQYF. In nucleotides, the CDR3 is TGTGCCAGCTCACCATCGAGTTTCTCCTACGAGCAGTACTTC.

The CDR3 here is CASSQGAGTSSEQYF. CDR3 in DNA: TGTGCCAGCAGCCAAGGGGCAGGGACTAGCTCCGAGCAGTACTTC. V usage is TRBV7-3 and J usage is TRBJ2-7, with 9 bases aligning to TRBD2. The CDR3 is made up of 15 amino acids. V shed 5 bases and J 6 bases; nucleotides not matched to a gene: 11. Germline assignment: CDR1 SGHTA and CDR2 FQGTGA. The entire variable domain, with the rest obtained from reference TRBV7-3 and TRBJ2-7, is as follows: GAGVSQTPSNKVTEKGKYVELRCDPISGHTALYWYRQSLGQGPEFLIYFQGTGAADDSGLPNDRFFAVRPEGSVSTLKIQRTERGDSAVYLCASSQGAGTSSEQYFGPGTRLTVT.

This clonotype occurred a few times. This sequence joins TRBV20-1 and TRBJ1-5; TRBD1 matches at 8 bases. Germline V gene lookup returns CDR1 DFQATT and CDR2 SNEGSKA (reference sequence). The ends lost 3 bases at V and 6 bases at J; junction bases unmatched: 10. The CDR3 has 15 residues. CDR3 amino acids: CSARRQGAGSQPQHF. CDR3 DNA: TGCAGTGCTAGGAGGCAGGGGGCTGGTAGTCAGCCCCAGCATTTT.

V gene TRBV10-3 combines with J gene TRBJ2-7, with TRBD1 identical over 8 bases. The ends lost 3 bases at V and 4 bases at J; junction bases unmatched: 8. The CDR3 length is 15 residues. The germline V gene encodes CDR1 ENHRY and CDR2 SYGVKD. In DNA, the CDR3 is TGTGCCATCAGTGAATACTTTACAGGGGGGTACGAGCAGTACTTC. Its translation is CAISEYFTGGYEQYF.

This clonotype was picked up many times. The J gene is TRBJ2-5, the V gene TRBV7-6; D is undetermined. Trimming stripped 0 bases from V and 2 bases from J, with 10 bases between. Germline V gene sequence: CDR1 SGHVS, CDR2 FNYEAQ. The CDR3 has 15 residues. The CDR3 DNA follows: TGTGCCAGCAGCTTAGCTGGGATCGGGCAAGAGACCCAGTACTTC. Its translation is CASSLAGIGQETQYF. The whole variable domain, remainder taken from reference TRBV7-6 and TRBJ2-5, is GAGVSQSPRYKVTKRGQDVALRCDPISGHVSLYWYRQALGQGPEFLTYFNYEAQQDKSGLPNDRFSAERPEGSISTLTIQRTEQRDSAMYRCASSLAGIGQETQYFGPGTRLLVL.

This chain links TRBV10-3 with TRBJ2-5, with D maybe TRBD1 (6 bases). CDR1 ENHRY and CDR2 SYGVKD come from the germline V gene. Trimming stripped 8 bases from V and 5 bases from J, with 21 bases between. CDR3 size: 15 residues. The CDR3 loop is CAIGQTGGGGETQYF. CDR3 coding DNA: TGTGCCATCGGCCAGACAGGTGGGGGTGGCGAGACCCAGTACTTC.

This clonotype was detected only once. The rearrangement uses TRBV7-2 and TRBJ1-4, with D unresolved. The CDR3 consists of 15 residues. With 1 base removed from V and 10 bases from J, the gap between germline ends came to 16 bases. Looked up from germline, CDR1 is SGHTA and CDR2 is FQGNSA. The CDR3 protein is CASSLVWQDVSKLFF. The CDR3 DNA sequence: TGTGCCAGCAGCTTAGTGTGGCAAGATGTTTCAAAACTGTTTTTT.

This chain connects TRBV29-1 to TRBJ2-5; 9 bases match TRBD1. The DNA matches TRBJ2-7 better at its end, which makes the J call doubtful. Germline CDR1 and CDR2: SQVTM and ANQGSEA. CDR3 length equals 13 residues. The DNA for the CDR3 is TGCAGCGTTGCATGGACAGGGGATTACGAGCAGTACTTC. It translates to CSVAWTGDYEQYF.

This clonotype was picked up many times. This chain joins TRBV20-1 and TRBJ2-7, with 10 bases that match TRBD1. V shed 4 bases and J 6 bases; nucleotides not matched to a gene: 6. The germline V gene has CDR1 DFQATT and CDR2 SNEGSKA (reference sequence). The length of the CDR3 is 13 residues. The CDR3 reads CSATGTGVGEQYF. DNA of the CDR3: TGCAGTGCTACCGGGACAGGGGTAGGCGAGCAGTACTTC.

To note about this clonotype: A much larger clone differs from this one at a single base, so this may be a read error. The V call is TRBV20-1, the J call TRBJ1-2, with D possibly being TRBD1 (5 bases). The CDR3 is 12 amino acids. Germline assignment: CDR1 DFQATT and CDR2 SNEGSKA (reference sequence). The CDR3: CSAALGVRGCTF. The CDR3 DNA reads TGCAGTGCTGCCTTGGGGGTGCGGGGCTGCACCTTC.